Below, 28 T cell receptor beta chains from the same sample are listed, as sequenced in a study of T cells in localized non-small cell lung cancer. The protocol was immunoSEQ multiplex PCR, while the TCRdb copy is restricted to in-frame clones and leaves out a portion. Among roughly 38,000 clones listed, roughly 87% were seen once. The specimen was peripheral blood, collected before any cancer treatment. All receptors derive from a male donor older than 55 with stage III squamous cell lung carcinoma.

This clone was seen once. V gene TRBV6-1 combines with J gene TRBJ1-6; a weak D match, TRBD1 (5 bases). V lost 5 bases and J 12 bases, leaving 17 bases between the germline ends. CDR1 and CDR2 (germline): MNHNS, SASEGT. CDR3 size: 14 residues. This CDR3 is CASSPRVGRGPLHF. The CDR3 DNA reads TGTGCCAGCAGTCCGAGGGTGGGACGCGGACCCCTCCACTTT.

This clone appeared once. The rearrangement joins TRBV5-1 to TRBJ2-7; 8 bases match TRBD2. The ends lost 4 bases at V and 4 bases at J; junction bases unmatched: 7. Germline CDR1 and CDR2: SGHRS and YFSETQ. The CDR3 sequence is 14 residues long. CDR3 region: CASSQLAENYEQYF. CDR3 coding DNA: TGCGCCAGCAGCCAACTAGCGGAGAATTACGAGCAGTACTTC.

The chain has TRBV5-1 and TRBJ1-5, with D maybe TRBD1 (6 bases). This CDR3 region has 14 residues. Trimming shortened V by 0 bases and J by 11 bases, and 15 bases separated the two germline ends. Germline CDR1 reads SGHRS; CDR2 reads YFSETQ. Written as DNA, the CDR3 is TGCGCCAGCAGCTTGGACGGACAGCCTTTGTCCCAGCATTTT. This codes for CASSLDGQPLSQHF.

This clone has only one observation. Here the CDR3 DNA reads TGTGCCAGCAGCCGACAGCAATTCTACGAGCAGTACTTC. Amino acid sequence: CASSRQQFYEQYF. The rearrangement uses TRBV7-9 and TRBJ2-7, with a weak D call TRBD1 (5 bases). The germline V and J ends were trimmed by 5 bases and 3 bases, with 11 bases remaining between them. The CDR3 sequence is 13 residues long. Per germline, CDR1 SEHNR and CDR2 FQNEAQ (reference sequence).

The chain carries TRBV5-1 and TRBJ2-3; TRBD1 matches 11 bases. Per the germline V gene, CDR1 is SGHRS and CDR2 is YFSETQ. V was clipped by 8 bases and J by 5 bases; unmatched bases: 7. This CDR3 has 14 residues. CDR3: CASSVGQGGDTQYF. The DNA of the CDR3 is TGCGCCAGTTCCGTGGGACAGGGGGGAGATACGCAGTATTTT.

This clone was found once. The chain is built from TRBV25-1 and TRBJ2-5; 7 positions match TRBD2. The CDR3 consists of 15 residues. Germline CDR1 and CDR2: MGHDK and SYGVNS. Trimming at V came to 2 bases and at J to 5 bases, leaving 8 bases not matched to a gene. The CDR3 region has the DNA TGTGCCAGCAGTGAAGTAGCGGGTGTAGACGAGACCCAGTACTTC. Translated: CASSEVAGVDETQYF.

The V gene is TRBV30, the J gene TRBJ1-2, with D unclear. Trimming stripped 4 bases from V and 3 bases from J, with 15 bases between. This CDR3 has 14 amino acids. Germline V CDR1 and CDR2: GTSNPN, SVGIG (reference sequence). In DNA, the CDR3 is TGTGCCTGGAAGGGAAGGGTCTATGACTATGGCTACACCTTC. Its protein is CAWKGRVYDYGYTF.

The CDR3 DNA is TGTGCCAGCAGTCAAATGGCTGAGCAGTTCTTC. This gives the protein CASSQMAEQFF. The chain uses TRBV2 and TRBJ2-1; D remains unclear. The CDR3 is 11 residues long. Per the germline V gene, CDR1 is SNHLY and CDR2 is FYNNEI. V lost 5 bases and J lost 9, with 8 bases in between.

This clone was observed a few times. The chain links TRBV29-1 to TRBJ1-2; unclear D gene. Germline values: CDR1 SQVTM, CDR2 ANQGSEA. V lost 3 bases, J lost 7 bases, and 12 bases lay in between. This CDR3 contains 12 residues. As DNA, the CDR3 is TGCAGCGTTGAGACAAATGTGAGTGGCTACACCTTC. Translated, it gives CSVETNVSGYTF.

The chain is built from TRBV9 and TRBJ1-3, with D possibly matching TRBD1 (6 bases). Germline loops: CDR1 SGDLS, CDR2 YYNGEE. This CDR3 is 17 amino acids long. With 4 bases removed from V and 0 bases from J, the gap between germline ends came to 17 bases. The chain's CDR3 is CASSPKGGHNSGNTIYF. For the CDR3, the DNA is TGTGCCAGCAGCCCAAAGGGGGGACACAACTCTGGAAACACCATATATTTT.

This chain's CDR3 is CASSSRGDTGELFF. The CDR3 DNA sequence: TGCGCCAGCAGCTCCAGGGGAGACACCGGGGAGCTGTTTTTT. The chain carries TRBV5-1 and TRBJ2-2, with D possibly matching TRBD1 (6 bases). Looked up from germline, CDR1 is SGHRS and CDR2 is YFSETQ. With 3 bases removed from V and 3 bases from J, the gap between germline ends came to 9 bases. CDR3 size: 14 residues.

The J gene is TRBJ2-3, the V gene TRBV19, with D hard to call. V lost 1 base, J lost 2 bases, and 7 bases lay in between. The CDR3 loop spans 14 amino acids. CDR1 and CDR2 (germline): LNHDA, SQIVND (reference sequence). The CDR3 DNA follows: TGTGCCAGTAGTATAGGGTGGGACACAGATACGCAGTATTTT. This gives the protein CASSIGWDTDTQYF. Full variable domain (outside the CDR3, taken from reference TRBV19 and TRBJ2-3): DGGITQSPKYLFRKEGQNVTLSCEQNLNHDAMYWYRQDPGQGLRLIYYSQIVNDFQKGDIAEGYSVSREKKESFPLTVTSAQKNPTAFYLCASSIGWDTDTQYFGPGTRLTVL.

The J gene is TRBJ2-3, the V gene TRBV10-2, with 11 bases that match TRBD2. The CDR3 loop spans 17 amino acids. V lost 0 bases and J lost 0; bases outside the gene matches: 2. Germline CDR1 and CDR2: WSHSY and SAAADI. CDR3 amino acids: CASSESGLAVSTDTQYF. CDR3 nucleotides: TGCGCCAGCAGTGAGTCGGGACTAGCGGTTAGCACAGATACGCAGTATTTT.

The chain employs TRBV7-2 and TRBJ2-3, with 11 positions matching TRBD2. The junction had 4 bases not matched to a gene; V was cut back by 5 bases and J by 0 bases. This CDR3 contains 16 residues. The germline CDR1 and CDR2 sequences are SGHTA and FQGNSA. The chain's CDR3 is CASSKLAGASTDTQYF. CDR3 DNA: TGTGCCAGCAGCAAACTAGCGGGGGCTAGCACAGATACGCAGTATTTT.

CDR3 amino acids: CATYGTGDAGELFF. The DNA of the CDR3 is TGTGCCACCTATGGGACAGGGGACGCCGGGGAGCTGTTTTTT. The V gene is TRBV10-3, the J gene TRBJ2-2, with TRBD1 matching over 10 bases. CDR1 is ENHRY and CDR2 is SYGVKD in the germline V gene. Trimming took 10 bases from V and 6 from J; bases not matched to a gene: 8. CDR3 length: 14 amino acids.

This rearrangement joins TRBV19 to TRBJ1-1; D gene ambiguous. Trimming shortened V by 0 bases and J by 3 bases, and 2 bases separated the two germline ends. CDR3 length: 12 residues. CDR1 is LNHDA and CDR2 is SQIVND in the germline V gene (reference sequence). CDR3 DNA: TGTGCCAGTAGTATAGAGGACACTGAAGCTTTCTTT. This encodes CASSIEDTEAFF.

This chain connects TRBV7-9 to TRBJ1-4, with a tentative D call TRBD1 (5 bases). The CDR3 has 17 residues. Trimming stripped 1 base from V and 2 bases from J, with 14 bases between. The germline V gene encodes CDR1 SEHNR and CDR2 FQNEAQ (reference sequence). The chain's CDR3 is CASSLGGRAATNEKLFF. The CDR3 nucleotides read TGTGCCAGCAGCTTAGGCGGCAGGGCTGCCACTAATGAAAAACTGTTTTTT.

For this clone: The sample carries other DNA sequences with the same CDR3. The chain joins TRBV18 to TRBJ2-5; 9 nucleotides line up with TRBD2. CDR3 length: 17 amino acids. CDR1 and CDR2 from the germline V gene are KGHSH and LQKENI. Trimming removed 1 base from V and 2 bases from J; junction bases left unmatched: 8. CDR3 amino acids: CASSPQELAGRQETQYF. CDR3 in DNA: TGTGCCAGCTCACCACAAGAGCTAGCGGGGAGGCAAGAGACCCAGTACTTC.

For this clone: At the DNA level, this CDR3 is encoded by other sequences in the same sample as well. This chain joins TRBV6-1 and TRBJ1-5; D is uncertain. Per the germline V gene, CDR1 is MNHNS and CDR2 is SASEGT. V was pared by 0 bases and J by 5 bases, with 5 bases between. The CDR3 sequence is 13 residues long. CDR3 sequence: CASSEAWDQPQHF. In DNA form, the CDR3 reads TGTGCCAGCAGTGAAGCTTGGGATCAGCCCCAGCATTTT.

The CDR3 protein is CSVEFAGMNTEAFF. CDR3 DNA sequence: TGCAGCGTTGAATTTGCGGGCATGAACACTGAAGCTTTCTTT. The chain is built from TRBV29-1 and TRBJ1-1; no definite D call. With 2 bases removed from V and 0 bases from J, the gap between germline ends came to 10 bases. The germline CDR1 and CDR2 sequences are SQVTM and ANQGSEA. The CDR3 has 14 amino acids.

The chain links TRBV2 to TRBJ2-5, with 11 bases aligning to TRBD2. V was pared by 4 bases and J by 4 bases, with 5 bases of the junction left unmatched. CDR3 length: 15 amino acids. Per germline, CDR1 SNHLY and CDR2 FYNNEI. CDR3 bases: TGTGCCAGCAGTGTAGGGCTAGCGGGGGGAGAGACCCAGTACTTC. This translates into CASSVGLAGGETQYF.

J is TRBJ2-2 and V is TRBV6-1; 7 bases align to TRBD1. The CDR3 extends over 14 amino acids. CDR1 is MNHNS, CDR2 SASEGT, per germline. With 4 bases clipped from V and 6 bases from J, the junction kept 5 bases outside the gene matches. The CDR3 bases are TGTGCCAGCAGTGTTGAGGGGGCGGCCGGGGAGCTGTTTTTT. This translates into CASSVEGAAGELFF.

The chain uses TRBV5-5 and TRBJ1-2, with 11 bases matching TRBD1. Germline V gene sequence: CDR1 SGHKS, CDR2 YYEKEE (reference sequence). The CDR3 sequence is 15 residues long. V dropped 3 bases and J dropped 2; count of bases not matched to a gene: 3. The CDR3 here is CASSSGQGANYGYTF. CDR3 nucleotide sequence: TGTGCCAGCAGCTCAGGACAGGGGGCGAACTATGGCTACACCTTC.

V gene TRBV2 combines with J gene TRBJ1-1, with D perhaps matching TRBD1 (6 bases). This CDR3 is built from 13 residues. Germline lookup yields CDR1 SNHLY and CDR2 FYNNEI. The V and J ends lost 2 bases and 6 bases respectively, with 10 bases between them. The CDR3, as DNA: TGTGCCAGCAGTGAATACAGGGAAGCTGAAGCTTTCTTT. This codes for CASSEYREAEAFF. The whole variable domain, filled in from reference TRBV2 and TRBJ1-1, reads EPEVTQTPSHQVTQMGQEVILRCVPISNHLYFYWYRQILGQKVEFLVSFYNNEISEKSEIFDDQFSVERPDGSNFTLKIRSTKLEDSAMYFCASSEYREAEAFFGQGTRLTVV.

The rearrangement joins TRBV5-1 to TRBJ1-6; 11 bases align to TRBD1. Germline V gene sequence: CDR1 SGHRS, CDR2 YFSETQ. The CDR3 totals 15 residues. V was pared by 2 bases and J by 8 bases, with 3 bases of the junction left unmatched. The CDR3 loop reads CASSLQDRGHSPLHF. In DNA form, the CDR3 reads TGCGCCAGCAGCTTACAGGACAGGGGGCATTCACCCCTCCACTTT.

This clone was detected only a few times. The chain carries TRBV6-1 and TRBJ2-1; 10 bases are a match to TRBD1. The CDR3 runs to 15 residues. V shed 7 bases, J shed 6 bases, and the junction held 9 bases outside the gene matches. Germline lookup yields CDR1 MNHNS and CDR2 SASEGT. Here the CDR3 reads CASTRVRDRGNEQFF. The DNA of the CDR3 is TGTGCCAGCACTCGTGTCAGGGACAGGGGCAATGAGCAGTTCTTC.

The chain uses TRBV11-2 and TRBJ2-7; 8 nucleotides agree with TRBD2. The CDR3 covers 16 residues. After removal of 1 base from V and 2 bases from J, the junction contained 7 bases not matched to a gene. Germline CDR1 and CDR2: SGHAT and FQNNGV. CDR3 loop: CASSLGHSGITYEQYF. CDR3 bases: TGTGCCAGCAGCTTAGGGCATAGCGGGATTACCTACGAGCAGTACTTC.

The CDR3 is CASSPVEGAELFF. CDR3 bases: TGTGCCAGCTCACCAGTGGAAGGGGCGGAACTGTTTTTT. The rearrangement uses TRBV18 and TRBJ1-4; D possibly corresponds to TRBD1 (5 bases). The CDR3 extends over 13 amino acids. V was clipped by 2 bases and J by 12 bases, with 13 bases between them. CDR1 is KGHSH, CDR2 LQKENI, per germline. The full variable domain, with the rest looked up from reference TRBV18 and TRBJ1-4, is NAGVMQNPRHLVRRRGQEARLRCSPMKGHSHVYWYRQLPEEGLKFMVYLQKENIIDESGMPKERFSAEFPKEGPSILRIQQVVRGDSAAYFCASSPVEGAELFFGSGTQLSVL.